These 5 T cell receptor beta chains originate from one sample sequenced in a study of metastatic and nonmetastatic thyroid tumors. Among the patients, none had received any treatment before thyroid surgery. Using MiXCR, TCRdb reanalyzed the PCR reads. The sample has over 50,000 clones; 30% are singletons. The specimen was blood. The receptor set was obtained from a female donor with papillary thyroid cancer or a benign thyroid nodule (not recorded which). Some clones in this sample may be carry-over from other donors' samples.

This clone occurred a few times. The CDR3: CASRRGTESYNEQFF. The CDR3 bases are TGTGCCAGCAGGCGGGGGACAGAGTCTTACAATGAGCAGTTCTTC. The chain has TRBV12-3 or TRBV12-4 and TRBJ2-1, with D tentatively TRBD1 or TRBD2 (7 bases each). Trimming removed 6 bases from V and 4 bases from J, with 16 bases in between. The CDR3 loop spans 15 amino acids.

The V call is TRBV12-3 or TRBV12-4, the J call TRBJ2-3, with a weak D call TRBD2 (5 bases). This CDR3 contains 14 residues. Trimming took off 2 bases at V and 2 bases at J, with 8 bases between the two ends. In DNA form, the CDR3 reads TGTGCCAGCAGTTTAAGCGGAGACACAGATACGCAGTATTTT. This encodes CASSLSGDTDTQYF.

This clone was detected only a few times. The rearrangement uses TRBV5-1 and TRBJ1-4; 8 bases map to TRBD1. Germline CDR1 and CDR2: SGHRS and YFSETQ. The CDR3 is made up of 14 amino acids. With V trimmed by 3 bases and J by 8 bases, 6 bases remained unmatched. CDR3 DNA sequence: TGCGCCAGCAGCTACCGACAGGGGAACGAAAAACTGTTTTTT. Residues: CASSYRQGNEKLFF.

The chain carries TRBV6-1 and TRBJ2-2; D is possibly TRBD1 or TRBD2 (5 bases each). Trimming left V 4 bases short and J 8 bases short, with 17 bases between. Per the germline V gene, CDR1 is MNHNS and CDR2 is SASEGT. The CDR3 extends over 15 amino acids. The CDR3, as DNA: TGTGCCAGCAGTGTGGGGGACGGGTTTTCTGGGGAGCTGTTTTTT. Translated: CASSVGDGFSGELFF.

The V call is TRBV27, the J call TRBJ1-6; 7 nucleotides match TRBD1. The J segment lost 9 bases and the V segment lost 6 bases, leaving 8 bases of the junction unmatched. The CDR3 runs 14 residues. The V gene's germline CDR1 is MNHEY and CDR2 SMNVEV (reference sequence). The CDR3 sequence is CASRRQGLGSPLHF. The CDR3 nucleotides read TGTGCCAGCAGACGACAGGGTCTTGGTTCACCCCTCCACTTT.